A selection of T cell receptor beta chains follows, all from one sample in a study of T cell responses to AZD1222 COVID-19 vaccine. Produced via immunoSEQ multiplex PCR; TCRdb's table is partial and in-frame only. Among 95,000 to 150,000 clones, over 75% were seen once, and the ten largest hold around 6.2%. Specimen: peripheral blood, collected on day 0 of AZD1222 vaccination. These receptors were collected from an adult in good health. Each CDR3 is given without its conserved first and last residue.

TRBV19 | ASSTRIQENSPLH
TRBV11-3 | ASSQSGDYEQY
TRBV3-1/TRBV3-2 | ASSQAGTGGGFYEQY
TRBV19 | ASSILAQGGSNQPQH
TRBV9 | ASSVLVSSSSYNEQF
TRBV7-2 | ASSPGTGQGGYT
TRBV7-3 | ASSRDSGNTIY
TRBV6-2/TRBV6-3 | ASSIDRGGGYT
TRBV20-1 | SAYTGIGYT
TRBV7-2 | ASSRALGEAF
TRBV5-4 | ASSSPRGAGETQY
TRBV5-4 | ASRLAGPGGEQF
TRBV2 | ASSRGQGTGELF
TRBV7-2 | ASSLPQGKAPLH
TRBV29-1 | SVEGVRTGGGDEQY
TRBV14 | ASSPIMTGKNTEAF
TRBV6-2/TRBV6-3 | ASSRRTSGGYNEQF
TRBV7-2 | ASSLRQGGEKLF
TRBV19 | ASRQSGANEKLF
TRBV3-1/TRBV3-2 | ASSQDRPRSGANVLT
TRBV30 | AWSRGQITYGYT
TRBV7-3 | ASSLQGANTGELF
TRBV7-6 | ASSSTGSDTGELF
TRBV19 | ASSRWGQGSSFGYT
TRBV6-5 | ASRSAANSPLH
TRBV19 | ASRGAGDTQY
TRBV6-5 | ASRALGSTEAF
TRBV6-5 | ASETDVLNTEAF
TRBV24-1 | ATTGQKKYSNQPQH
TRBV7-9 | ASSLGTGDVTEAF